This T cell receptor (beta chain) appears in the sequencing data of a study of neurological immune-mediated disorders. The authors made cDNA by 5'RACE with 10-nucleotide random UMIs. In TCRdb, the 5' RACE reads were re-called with MiXCR into one record per CDR3 protein. Here the sample spans 75,000 to 80,000 distinct CDR3 sequences, approximately 5% being singletons. Trimming at V came to 2 bases and at J to 0 bases, leaving 5 bases not matched to a gene. The CDR3 sequence is 18 residues long. Germline assignment: CDR1 MNHNY and CDR2 SVGAGI (reference sequence). Findings and caveats of the study: Private repertoires in all groups were suggested by the absence of shared CDR3 amino acid sequences among expanded clones across subjects.

This clonotype was counted between two and nine times. Its antigen is not known. The material sequenced was PBMCs. J is TRBJ2-6 and V is TRBV6-6; 9 bases map to TRBD1. The TCR sequence derives from a young woman with multiple sclerosis. The CDR3 coding sequence is TGTGCCAGCAGTTACCCGGGACAGGGTCTCTCTGGGGCCAACGTCCTGACTTTC. This sequence encodes CASSYPGQGLSGANVLTF.